One and the same sample provided the 2 T cell receptor beta chains below, sequenced in a study of brain T cells in children with intractable seizures. Time point reported: blood from clinic visit 5 months post-surgery; TSC patient then seizure free. Sequencing used immunoSEQ multiplex PCR; TCRdb keeps in-frame clones, though not all of them. Of about 350,000 clones in the sample, about 93% were seen once. Specimen: peripheral blood, collected 5 to 6 months after surgery. The source is a boy younger than two with tuberous sclerosis and intractable seizures.

The chain combines TRBV4-2 with TRBJ2-2; tentative D call: TRBD2 (5 bases). V was clipped by 0 bases and J by 1 base, with 12 bases between them. CDR1 and CDR2 (germline): LGHNA, YNFKEQ. The CDR3 length is 17 residues. CDR3 sequence: CASSQEEATMNTGELFF. DNA of the CDR3: TGTGCCAGCAGCCAAGAGGAGGCGACTATGAACACCGGGGAGCTGTTTTTT.

V gene TRBV7-6 combines with J gene TRBJ1-2; TRBD1 might be the D (5 bases). V was shortened by 1 base and J by 7 bases, with 16 bases between the two germline ends. The CDR3 spans 15 residues. Germline values: CDR1 SGHVS, CDR2 FNYEAQ. The CDR3 reads CASSLEPGGDGGYTF. In DNA, the CDR3 is TGTGCCAGCAGCTTAGAGCCTGGGGGGGATGGTGGCTACACCTTC.